This TCR beta chain was sequenced in a study of shared clonotypes between healthy human individuals. With V trimmed by 0 bases and J by 0 bases, 6 bases remained unmatched. From germline, CDR1 is MGHRA and CDR2 YSYEKL. This CDR3 has 19 residues. CD45RO-negative cells were positively selected for CCR7, leaving out terminally differentiated effector memory CD45RA+ cells. Sequenced by immunoSEQ multiplex PCR; TCRdb stores in-frame clones only, minus some. Here the sample spans approximately 2,200,000 clones, about 93% being singletons. The sample comprised naive CD8+ T cells from PBMCs. The TCR was taken from a man between 18 and 29 years old in good health. Some clones in this sample may be carry-over from other donors' samples. This chain uses TRBV4-1 with TRBJ2-1; 12 bases match TRBD2. Written as DNA, the CDR3 is TGCGCCAGCAGCCAAGACATTGGACTAGCGGGGAGCTCCTACAATGAGCAGTTCTTC. This codes for CASSQDIGLAGSSYNEQFF.